The present T cell receptor beta chain was sequenced within a study of T-cell memory formation after mild COVID-19. Germline CDR1 and CDR2: SSHAT and FNYEAQ (reference sequence). Deletions cut 2 bases from V and 3 bases from J, with 14 bases between. The CDR3 sequence is 15 residues long. TCRdb redid the calling of the 5' RACE reads with MiXCR, one entry per CDR3 protein. This sample has about 560,000 distinct CDR3 sequences; 15% to 20% occur once, and the top ten carry roughly 7.7%. The TCR comes from an adult woman who had mild COVID-19 (a few samples of this study predate the infection). Cell type and time point are not known. The specimen sequenced was PBMCs or a T cell subset sorted from them (not recorded which). This chain links TRBV7-7 with TRBJ2-7; D tentatively reads TRBD1 or TRBD2 (5 bases each). The CDR3 region is CASSLRAGSNYEQYF. The CDR3, as DNA: TGTGCCAGCAGCTTAAGGGCAGGGAGCAACTACGAGCAGTACTTC.